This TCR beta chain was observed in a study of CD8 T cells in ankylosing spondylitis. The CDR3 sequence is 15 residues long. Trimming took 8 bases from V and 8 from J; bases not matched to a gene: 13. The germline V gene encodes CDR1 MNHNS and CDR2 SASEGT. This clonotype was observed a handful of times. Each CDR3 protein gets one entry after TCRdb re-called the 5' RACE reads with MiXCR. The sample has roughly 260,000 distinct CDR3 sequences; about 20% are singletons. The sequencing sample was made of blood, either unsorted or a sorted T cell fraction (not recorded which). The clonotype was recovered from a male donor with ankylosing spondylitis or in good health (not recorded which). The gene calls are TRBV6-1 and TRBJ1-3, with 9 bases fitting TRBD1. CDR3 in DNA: TGTGCCAGCCAGCCCGGGACAGGGTTTTTGGACACCATATATTTT. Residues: CASQPGTGFLDTIYF.